What follows describes a single T cell receptor beta chain. This sample is part of a study of blood T cell repertoires in COVID-19. For the study at large: Samples representing acute and convalescent COVID-19 were sourced from the United States, Italy and Spain.

Authors' methods: Amplified reference gene primers provided the basis for estimating nucleated cell counts. Measured with immunoSEQ multiplex PCR; TCRdb has only the in-frame clones, and not every one. V and J calls and clone size are given by that table; D and trimming were obtained from the DNA. The table has about 210,000 clones, around 80% seen once. Germline V lookup: CDR1 SNHLY, CDR2 FYNNEI. This CDR3 comprises 13 residues. V was clipped by 7 bases and J by 6 bases, with 12 bases between them. This receptor was identified in a human donor in a cohort sampled during active COVID-19. Sequencing was performed on peripheral blood. The rearrangement links TRBV2 to TRBJ2-2; tentative D call: TRBD2 (6 bases). This chain's CDR3 is CASIEREAGELFF. DNA of the CDR3: TGTGCCAGCATTGAGAGGGAGGCCGGGGAGCTGTTTTTT.